Below, 10 T cell receptor beta chains from the same sample are listed, as sequenced in a study of blood T cells in healthy people across ages. The authors ran a second PCR of roughly 6 to 12 cycles using a sample-barcoded 5' primer and a J-beta primer mix. TCRdb reprocessed the 5' RACE reads with MiXCR, giving one entry per CDR3 protein. The table has fewer than 1,000,000 distinct CDR3 sequences, about half seen once. The sequenced material came from blood. All receptors come from an older man in good health.

This chain uses TRBV29-1 with TRBJ2-7; D may be TRBD1 (6 bases). Germline lookup yields CDR1 SQVTM and CDR2 ANQGSEA. The CDR3 spans 11 residues. The V and J ends lost 6 bases and 5 bases respectively, with 11 bases between them. CDR3 sequence (DNA): TGCAGCGTCACAGGGCGACACGAGCAGTACTTC. It is translated as CSVTGRHEQYF.

This clonotype was recorded once. The V and J genes are TRBV29-1 and TRBJ2-5; 12 positions match TRBD2. With 3 bases clipped from V and 0 bases from J, the junction kept 2 bases outside the gene matches. Germline V gene lookup returns CDR1 SQVTM and CDR2 ANQGSEA. The CDR3 is 15 amino acids. CDR3 bases: TGCAGCGTTGATGCTAGCGGGAGGGACCAAGAGACCCAGTACTTC. It translates to CSVDASGRDQETQYF.

The chain is built from TRBV29-1 and TRBJ1-2, with a tentative D call TRBD1 (6 bases). Germline values: CDR1 SQVTM, CDR2 ANQGSEA. The CDR3 sequence is 12 residues long. V was shortened by 4 bases and J by 6 bases, with 12 bases between the two germline ends. CDR3 coding DNA: TGCAGCGTTGGGGGGCTGGGGAATGGCTACACCTTC. It is translated as CSVGGLGNGYTF.

In its sample, this clonotype was seen many times. The chain recombines TRBV12-3 or TRBV12-4 with TRBJ2-7; TRBD1 agrees at 9 bases. This CDR3 has 16 residues. J gave up 5 bases and V 5 bases, and 13 bases lay outside the gene matches. For the CDR3, the DNA is TGTGCCAGCAGTCCGTACAGTAGACAGGGGGTCCACGAGCAGTACTTC. Translation: CASSPYSRQGVHEQYF.

The chain combines TRBV20-1 with TRBJ2-1; 7 bases are a match to TRBD1. The CDR3 covers 16 residues. Germline V gene lookup returns CDR1 DFQATT and CDR2 SNEGSKA (reference sequence). Losses at the gene ends were 4 bases for V and 1 base for J; bases not matched to a gene: 10. The CDR3 DNA reads TGCAGTGCTACGGACAGGTCTACTAGATCCTACAATGAGCAGTTCTTC. It codes for CSATDRSTRSYNEQFF.

The V gene is TRBV5-1, the J gene TRBJ1-2; 7 bases align to TRBD1. The CDR3 runs 15 residues. Germline V gene data show CDR1 as SGHRS and CDR2 as YFSETQ. The ends lost 1 base at V and 8 bases at J; junction bases unmatched: 11. CDR3 nucleotides: TGCGCCAGCAGCTTGCGGGACAGCAAAAATGAAGGCTACACCTTC. Amino acids: CASSLRDSKNEGYTF. The complete variable domain, with remaining parts taken from reference TRBV5-1 and TRBJ1-2, reads KAGVTQTPRYLIKTRGQQVTLSCSPISGHRSVSWYQQTPGQGLQFLFEYFSETQRNKGNFPGRFSGRQFSNSRSEMNVSTLELGDSALYLCASSLRDSKNEGYTFGSGTRLTVV.

The V gene is TRBV7-8, the J gene TRBJ1-2; D uncertain. V gave up 1 base and J gave up 4 bases, with 16 bases separating them. This CDR3 has 16 residues. Germline V lookup: CDR1 SGHVS, CDR2 FQNEAQ. The CDR3, as DNA: TGTGCCAGCAGCTTAGGGCCGGCAGGAGTGGGCTATGGCTACACCTTC. Translation: CASSLGPAGVGYGYTF.

This clonotype occurred many times. CDR3 DNA: TGCGCCAGCAGCCAAGAGGGATCGGGGGAGCTGTTTTTT. This translates into CASSQEGSGELFF. The chain combines TRBV4-1 with TRBJ2-2; the D is unclear. Trimming shortened V by 0 bases and J by 8 bases, and 7 bases separated the two germline ends. The V gene's germline CDR1 is MGHRA and CDR2 YSYEKL. This CDR3 region has 13 residues.

The chain has TRBV3-1 and TRBJ1-2; D is unresolved. The ends were cut back, 11 bases at V and 5 bases at J, with 24 bases in the middle. The CDR3 is 15 residues long. In germline, CDR1 is LGHDT, CDR2 YNNKEL (reference sequence). The CDR3 DNA follows: TGTGCCTACAGCCGAAGAATGGGAAATAGGTATGGCTACACCTTC. Translating gives CAYSRRMGNRYGYTF.

The CDR3 DNA reads TGTGCCAGCAGCCCCCGGTTTGTGGGTACTGGGGCCAACGTCCTGACTTTC. Protein product: CASSPRFVGTGANVLTF. This sequence joins TRBV7-9 and TRBJ2-6, with D hard to call. V was pared by 5 bases and J by 2 bases, with 16 bases between. Germline V lookup: CDR1 SEHNR, CDR2 FQNEAQ (reference sequence). The CDR3 covers 17 residues.